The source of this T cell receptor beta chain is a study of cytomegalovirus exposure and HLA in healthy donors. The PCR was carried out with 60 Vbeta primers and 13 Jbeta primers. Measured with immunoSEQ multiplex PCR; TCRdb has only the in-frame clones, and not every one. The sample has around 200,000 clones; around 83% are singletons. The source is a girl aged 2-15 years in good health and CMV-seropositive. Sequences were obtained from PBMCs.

Here the CDR3 reads CASSLGETSLGRKTYEQYF. CDR3 bases: TGCGCCAGCAGCTTGGGGGAGACTAGCTTAGGGCGAAAAACCTACGAGCAGTACTTC. The J gene is TRBJ2-7, the V gene TRBV5-1; 7 positions match TRBD2. The J segment lost 2 bases and the V segment lost 0 bases, leaving 17 bases of the junction unmatched. CDR3 length: 19 amino acids. Germline CDR1 and CDR2: SGHRS and YFSETQ.